This T cell receptor beta chain was observed in a study of shared clonotypes between healthy human individuals. Study background: CD4 naive and CD4 memory each took three plates per donor, while CD8 naive took two and CD8 memory one.

Germline V gene data show CDR1 as MNHEY and CDR2 as SMNVEV (reference sequence). J was trimmed by 1 base and V by 5 bases; bases with no gene match: 11. CDR3 length: 17 residues. CD45RO-negative CD8 cells positively selected for CCR7 made up the naive population, which excluded terminally differentiated effector memory CD45RA+ cells. The donors were adults (healthy and HIV-negative) with no recent acute infections or vaccinations. TCRdb's table, derived via immunoSEQ multiplex PCR, lists solely in-frame clones and lacks some. The table shows approximately 2,200,000 clones, with just over 90% occurring only once.

The chain joins TRBV27 to TRBJ2-7; 10 positions agree with TRBD1. The origin of this receptor is a man aged 18 to 29 in good health. Some clones in this sample may be carry-over from other donors' samples. The source material was naive CD8+ T cells from PBMCs. In nucleotides, the CDR3 is TGTGCCAGCAGTCCCAGGCGCGGGACAGGGGATTCCTACGAGCAGTACTTC. As protein: CASSPRRGTGDSYEQYF.